Sequencing of this T cell receptor beta chain was carried out in a study of T cell responses to AZD1222 COVID-19 vaccine. General observations from the study: Epitopes outside B.1.351 and B.1.1.7 mutated regions reportedly drew nearly half of spike TCRs. Baseline serostatus was positive in only five to seven AZD1222 recipients.

V was pared by 0 bases and J by 4 bases, with 10 bases of the junction left unmatched. The CDR3 sequence is 17 residues long. CDR1 SGHRS and CDR2 YFSETQ come from the germline V gene. Profiled with immunoSEQ multiplex PCR; TCRdb holds only in-frame clones, not every one. The repertoire holds 180,000 or so clones, with about 88% as singletons. In its sample, this clone was seen a few times. Its antigen remains unidentified. Source: peripheral blood, taken 28 days after the second AZD1222 dose. The genes are TRBV5-1 and TRBJ2-7, with 10 positions matching TRBD1. The receptor was derived from an adult who received the AZD1222 COVID-19 vaccine. CDR3 sequence reads: CASSLADRGPTGYEQYF. The DNA of the CDR3 is TGCGCCAGCAGCTTGGCCGACAGGGGGCCCACGGGGTACGAGCAGTACTTC.